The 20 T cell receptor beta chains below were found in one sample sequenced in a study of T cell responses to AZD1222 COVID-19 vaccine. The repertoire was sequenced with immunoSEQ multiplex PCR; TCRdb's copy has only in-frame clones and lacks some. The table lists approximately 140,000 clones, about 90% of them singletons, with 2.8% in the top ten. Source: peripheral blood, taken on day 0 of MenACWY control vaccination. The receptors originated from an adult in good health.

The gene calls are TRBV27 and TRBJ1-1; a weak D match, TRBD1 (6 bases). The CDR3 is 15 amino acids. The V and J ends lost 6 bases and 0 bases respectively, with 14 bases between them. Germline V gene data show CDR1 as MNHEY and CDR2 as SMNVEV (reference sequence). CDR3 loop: CASSLAGALNTEAFF. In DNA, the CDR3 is TGTGCCAGCAGCCTGGCGGGGGCTTTGAACACTGAAGCTTTCTTT.

CDR3 sequence reads: CASRPGLADNEQFF. Written as DNA, the CDR3 is TGTGCCAGCAGACCGGGACTAGCGGACAATGAGCAGTTCTTC. The chain couples TRBV6-5 to TRBJ2-1; 11 nucleotides match TRBD2. This CDR3 has 14 residues. Germline values: CDR1 MNHEY, CDR2 SVGAGI. J gave up 5 bases and V 6 bases, and 3 bases lay outside the gene matches.

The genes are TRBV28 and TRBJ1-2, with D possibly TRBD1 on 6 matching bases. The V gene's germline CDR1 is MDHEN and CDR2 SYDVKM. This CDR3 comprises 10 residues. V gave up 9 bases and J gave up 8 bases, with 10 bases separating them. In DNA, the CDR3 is TGTGCCAGTAGGGGGACCGGCTACACCTTC. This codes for CASRGTGYTF.

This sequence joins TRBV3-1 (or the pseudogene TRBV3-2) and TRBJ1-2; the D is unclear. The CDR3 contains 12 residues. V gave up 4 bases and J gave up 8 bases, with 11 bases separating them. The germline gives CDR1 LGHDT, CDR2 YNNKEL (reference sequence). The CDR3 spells CASSPPAGGYTF. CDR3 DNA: TGTGCCAGCAGCCCACCCGCCGGGGGCTACACCTTC.

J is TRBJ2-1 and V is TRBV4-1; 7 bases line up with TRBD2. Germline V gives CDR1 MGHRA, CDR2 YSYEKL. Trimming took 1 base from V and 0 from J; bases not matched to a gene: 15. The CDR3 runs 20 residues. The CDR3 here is CASSQGRDYSLRSSYNEQFF. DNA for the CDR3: TGCGCCAGCAGCCAAGGTAGGGACTACTCCCTTCGGAGCTCCTACAATGAGCAGTTCTTC.

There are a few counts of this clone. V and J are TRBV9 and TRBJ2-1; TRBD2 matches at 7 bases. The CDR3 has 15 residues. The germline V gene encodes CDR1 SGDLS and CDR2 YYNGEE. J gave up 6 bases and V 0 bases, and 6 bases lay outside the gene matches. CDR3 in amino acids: CASSVDAGAANEQFF. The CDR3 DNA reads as TGTGCCAGCAGCGTAGATGCGGGAGCGGCCAATGAGCAGTTCTTC.

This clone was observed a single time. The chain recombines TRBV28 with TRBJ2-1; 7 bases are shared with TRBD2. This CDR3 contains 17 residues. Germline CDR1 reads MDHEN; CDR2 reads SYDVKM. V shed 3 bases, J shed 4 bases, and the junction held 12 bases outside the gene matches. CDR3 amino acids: CASSLGGIAGSYNEQFF. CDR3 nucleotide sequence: TGTGCCAGCAGTTTGGGGGGGATAGCGGGCTCTTACAATGAGCAGTTCTTC.

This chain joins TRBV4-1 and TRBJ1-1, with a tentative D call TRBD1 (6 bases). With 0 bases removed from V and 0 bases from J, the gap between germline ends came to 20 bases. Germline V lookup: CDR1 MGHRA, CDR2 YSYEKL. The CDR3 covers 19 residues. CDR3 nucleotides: TGCGCCAGCAGCCAAGAGGGGGGGGCGAGGGATACCTTGAACACTGAAGCTTTCTTT. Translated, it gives CASSQEGGARDTLNTEAFF.

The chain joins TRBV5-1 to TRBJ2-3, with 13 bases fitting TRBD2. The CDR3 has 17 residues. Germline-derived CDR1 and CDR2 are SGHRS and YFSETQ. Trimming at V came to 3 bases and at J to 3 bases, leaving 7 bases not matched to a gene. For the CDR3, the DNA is TGCGCCAGCAGCTCCGGGACTAGCGGGGCGGCGACAGATACGCAGTATTTT. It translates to CASSSGTSGAATDTQYF.

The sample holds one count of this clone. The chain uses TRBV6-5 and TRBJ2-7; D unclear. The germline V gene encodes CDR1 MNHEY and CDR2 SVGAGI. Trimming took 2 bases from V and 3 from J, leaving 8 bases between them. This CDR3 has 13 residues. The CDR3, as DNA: TGTGCCAGCAGTTACCCCCCCCTCTACGAGCAGTACTTC. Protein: CASSYPPLYEQYF.

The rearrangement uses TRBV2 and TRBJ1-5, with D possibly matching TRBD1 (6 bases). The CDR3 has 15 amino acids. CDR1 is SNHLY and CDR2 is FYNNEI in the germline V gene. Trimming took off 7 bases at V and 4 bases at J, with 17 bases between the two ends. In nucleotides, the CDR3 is TGTGCCAGCACGAGGGGGACCGGGGAAAATCAGCCCCAGCATTTT. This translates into CASTRGTGENQPQHF.

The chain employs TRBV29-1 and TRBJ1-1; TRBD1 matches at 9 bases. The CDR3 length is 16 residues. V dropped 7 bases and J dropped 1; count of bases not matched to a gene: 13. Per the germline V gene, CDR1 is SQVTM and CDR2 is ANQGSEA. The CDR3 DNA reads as TGCAGCGCCAATAGGGGGCCGGGACAGGGGAACACTGAAGCTTTCTTT. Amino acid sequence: CSANRGPGQGNTEAFF.

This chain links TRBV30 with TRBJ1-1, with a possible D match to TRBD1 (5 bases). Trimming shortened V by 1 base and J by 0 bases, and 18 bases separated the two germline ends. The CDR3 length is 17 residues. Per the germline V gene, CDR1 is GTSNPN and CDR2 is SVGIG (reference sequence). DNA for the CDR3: TGTGCCTGGAGTGGTGTCGCAGGGACCACTATGAACACTGAAGCTTTCTTT. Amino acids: CAWSGVAGTTMNTEAFF.

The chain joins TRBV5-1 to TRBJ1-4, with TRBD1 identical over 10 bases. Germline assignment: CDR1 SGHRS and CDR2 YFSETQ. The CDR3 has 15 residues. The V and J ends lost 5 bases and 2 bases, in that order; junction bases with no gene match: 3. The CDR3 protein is CASRGTGVTNEKLFF. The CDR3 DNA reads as TGCGCCAGCAGGGGGACAGGGGTCACTAATGAAAAACTGTTTTTT.

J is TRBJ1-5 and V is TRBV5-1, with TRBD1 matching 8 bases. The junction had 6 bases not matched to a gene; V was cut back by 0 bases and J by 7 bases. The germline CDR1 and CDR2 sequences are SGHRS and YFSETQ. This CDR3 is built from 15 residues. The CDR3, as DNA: TGCGCCAGCAGCTTGGAGGGACAGGTGTGGCAGCCCCAGCATTTT. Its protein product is CASSLEGQVWQPQHF. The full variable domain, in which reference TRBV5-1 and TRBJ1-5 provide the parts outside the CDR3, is KAGVTQTPRYLIKTRGQQVTLSCSPISGHRSVSWYQQTPGQGLQFLFEYFSETQRNKGNFPGRFSGRQFSNSRSEMNVSTLELGDSALYLCASSLEGQVWQPQHFGDGTRLSIL.

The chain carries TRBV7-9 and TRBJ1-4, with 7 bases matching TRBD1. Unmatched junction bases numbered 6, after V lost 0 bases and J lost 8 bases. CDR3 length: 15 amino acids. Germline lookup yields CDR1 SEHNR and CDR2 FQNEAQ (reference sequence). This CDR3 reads CASSLAEGGREKLFF. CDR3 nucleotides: TGTGCCAGCAGCTTAGCGGAAGGGGGCCGGGAAAAACTGTTTTTT.

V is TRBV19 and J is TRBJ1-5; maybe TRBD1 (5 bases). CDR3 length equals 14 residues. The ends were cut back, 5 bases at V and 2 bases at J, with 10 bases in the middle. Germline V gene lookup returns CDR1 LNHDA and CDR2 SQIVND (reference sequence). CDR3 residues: CASSRGAGNQPQHF. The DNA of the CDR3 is TGTGCCAGTAGTCGGGGCGCGGGCAATCAGCCCCAGCATTTT.

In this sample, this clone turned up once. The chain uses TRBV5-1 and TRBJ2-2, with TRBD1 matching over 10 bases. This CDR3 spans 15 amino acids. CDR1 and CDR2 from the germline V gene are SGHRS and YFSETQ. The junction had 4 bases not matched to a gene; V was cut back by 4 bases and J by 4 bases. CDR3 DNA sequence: TGCGCCAGCAGCCCTCGGACAGGGGGCACCGGGGAGCTGTTTTTT. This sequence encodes CASSPRTGGTGELFF.

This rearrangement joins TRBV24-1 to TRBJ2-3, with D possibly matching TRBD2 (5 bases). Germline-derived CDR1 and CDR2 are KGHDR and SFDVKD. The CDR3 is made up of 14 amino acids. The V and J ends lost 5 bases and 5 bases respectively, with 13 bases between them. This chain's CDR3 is CATSGPNEGDTQYF. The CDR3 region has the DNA TGTGCCACCAGTGGACCTAACGAGGGAGATACGCAGTATTTT.

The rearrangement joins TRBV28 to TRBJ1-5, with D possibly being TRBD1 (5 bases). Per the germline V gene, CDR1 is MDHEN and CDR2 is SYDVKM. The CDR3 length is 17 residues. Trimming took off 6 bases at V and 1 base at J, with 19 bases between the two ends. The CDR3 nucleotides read TGTGCCAGCAGCCCCCTCCTGGGACCCATAAGCAATCAGCCCCAGCATTTT. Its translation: CASSPLLGPISNQPQHF.